A single sample is the source of the 8 T cell receptor beta chains below, sequenced in a study of shared clonotypes between healthy human individuals. The method was immunoSEQ multiplex PCR; TCRdb's version includes in-frame clones alone and lacks a portion of them. Of more than 400,000 clones listed, almost 97% are singletons. Sequenced material: naive CD4+ T cells sorted from blood. Stated subset: CD45RA+ positively selected. The receptors originated from a woman aged 25 to 39 in good health.

This clone was detected only once. The CDR3 DNA reads as TGTGCCAGCAGCGACCAGACTAGCGGGACATCAATTGAGCAGTTCTTC. Protein product: CASSDQTSGTSIEQFF. This chain uses TRBV5-6 with TRBJ2-1; 11 bases align to TRBD2. The CDR3 runs 16 residues. Germline CDR1 is SGHDT and CDR2 is YYEEEE. With V trimmed by 4 bases and J by 9 bases, 12 bases remained unmatched.

CDR3 protein: CASRKGTGSYEQYF. CDR3 nucleotides: TGCGCCAGCAGGAAGGGGACCGGATCCTACGAGCAGTACTTC. The J gene is TRBJ2-7, the V gene TRBV5-1, with D possibly called TRBD1 or TRBD2 (5 bases each). Germline CDR1 SGHRS, CDR2 YFSETQ. The ends were cut back, 5 bases at V and 1 base at J, with 13 bases in the middle. This CDR3 contains 14 residues.

The chain is built from TRBV7-9 and TRBJ2-3; D is unresolved. The germline V gene encodes CDR1 SEHNR and CDR2 FQNEAQ (reference sequence). Trimming took 5 bases from V and 2 from J, leaving 14 bases between them. The CDR3 sequence is 15 residues long. The CDR3 DNA sequence: TGTGCCAGCAGCGGGTCCTCGGACCTCACAGATACGCAGTATTTT. It translates to CASSGSSDLTDTQYF.

J is TRBJ1-2 and V is TRBV28; no reliable D call. The ends were cut back, 10 bases at V and 0 bases at J, with 12 bases in the middle. Germline values: CDR1 MDHEN, CDR2 SYDVKM. CDR3 length equals 13 residues. DNA of the CDR3: TGTGCCACCCAACAATCCCCTAACTATGGCTACACCTTC. The encoded protein is CATQQSPNYGYTF.

V and J are TRBV20-1 and TRBJ2-1; D gene unclear. The CDR3 runs 10 residues. V lost 3 bases, J lost 12 bases, and 9 bases lay in between. Germline V gene lookup returns CDR1 DFQATT and CDR2 SNEGSKA (reference sequence). CDR3 bases: TGCAGTGCTAGTCAAGCCGGGCAGTTCTTC. Amino acids: CSASQAGQFF.

This chain uses TRBV7-2 with TRBJ2-1; TRBD2 matches at 8 bases. The CDR3 contains 15 residues. Looked up from germline, CDR1 is SGHTA and CDR2 is FQGNSA. Germline trimming cut 0 bases from V and 4 bases from J; bases unmatched to any gene: 2. The CDR3: CASSLASGKYNEQFF. CDR3 coding DNA: TGTGCCAGCAGCTTAGCTAGCGGGAAGTACAATGAGCAGTTCTTC. Variable domain in full (rest from reference TRBV7-2 and TRBJ2-1): GAGVSQSPSNKVTEKGKDVELRCDPISGHTALYWYRQSLGQGLEFLIYFQGNSAPDKSGLPSDRFSAERTGGSVSTLTIQRTQQEDSAVYLCASSLASGKYNEQFFGPGTRLTVL.

V usage is TRBV7-9 and J usage is TRBJ2-1; 10 bases map to TRBD2. After removal of 2 bases from V and 13 bases from J, the junction contained 11 bases not matched to a gene. CDR3 length: 15 amino acids. Germline lookup yields CDR1 SEHNR and CDR2 FQNEAQ (reference sequence). This CDR3 is CASSLLAGEAARQFF. The CDR3 DNA follows: TGTGCCAGCAGCTTACTAGCGGGAGAGGCCGCGAGACAGTTCTTC.

V and J are TRBV28 and TRBJ2-5, with unresolved D. Judging by the DNA end, TRBJ2-7 fits better; the J call may be wrong. Germline CDR1 and CDR2: MDHEN and SYDVKM. The CDR3 runs to 15 residues. In DNA, the CDR3 is TGTGCCAGCAGTTTTATAACCGGCCGTTCCTACGAGCAGTACTTC. It codes for CASSFITGRSYEQYF.